A single sample is the source of the 2 T cell receptor beta chains below, sequenced in a study of cytomegalovirus exposure and HLA in healthy donors. PCR involved 60 Vbeta and 13 Jbeta primers. Repertoires were generated with immunoSEQ multiplex PCR, while TCRdb's copy carries only in-frame clones and drops some. Found here are roughly 120,000 clones, 60% to 85% of them singletons; the top ten hold about 2%. The sequencing input was PBMCs. Receptors originate from a man between 50 and 59 years old in good health and CMV-seronegative.

The rearrangement links TRBV19 to TRBJ2-7, with 8 bases that match TRBD1. This CDR3 contains 13 residues. V shed 3 bases, J shed 3 bases, and the junction held 1 base outside the gene matches. CDR1 and CDR2 (germline): LNHDA, SQIVND (reference sequence). The CDR3 DNA reads as TGTGCCAGTAGTATTACAGGGGGCTACGAGCAGTACGTC. Its translation is CASSITGGYEQYV.

The chain carries TRBV7-9 and TRBJ2-7, with D possibly being TRBD1 (7 bases). Trimming removed 5 bases at V and 2 bases at J, with 19 bases between. The length of the CDR3 is 16 residues. Germline V gives CDR1 SEHNR, CDR2 FQNEAQ (reference sequence). The CDR3 DNA reads as TGTGCCAGCAGCCCGAGCAGGGGCAGGGGGGCCTACGAGCAGTACTTC. Amino acid sequence: CASSPSRGRGAYEQYF.